This record looks at one T cell receptor beta chain sequence and its context. The data were obtained in a study of CD8+ T cells in alopecia areata. The germline CDR1 and CDR2 sequences are SNHLY and FYNNEI. V was pared by 3 bases and J by 2 bases, with 10 bases between. The CDR3 contains 14 residues. Investigators isolated RNA and reverse transcribed it into cDNA to act as the sequencing template. The repertoire was sequenced with immunoSEQ multiplex PCR; TCRdb's copy has only in-frame clones and lacks some. Of 140,000 to 150,000 clones in the sample, roughly half were seen once. This chain links TRBV2 with TRBJ1-2, with D unresolved. The TCR sequence derives from a human donor with alopecia areata. Sequencing used CD4+ T cells sorted from blood, obtained at week 0. The CDR3 here is CASSESRRNYGYTF. CDR3 nucleotides: TGTGCCAGCAGTGAGAGTCGCAGAAACTATGGCTACACCTTC. The complete variable domain, with remaining parts taken from reference TRBV2 and TRBJ1-2, reads EPEVTQTPSHQVTQMGQEVILRCVPISNHLYFYWYRQILGQKVEFLVSFYNNEISEKSEIFDDQFSVERPDGSNFTLKIRSTKLEDSAMYFCASSESRRNYGYTFGSGTRLTVV.